The 9 T cell receptor beta chains below all came from one sample that was sequenced in a study of regulatory T cells in long-lasting Graves disease. The time point here: persistent/refractory GD, antithyroid drugs over 5 years with positive TRAb. RNA isolated from PBMCs was used to make the TCR library. CDR3 regions were amplified by Arm-PCR using iRepertoire HTBI primers to build TCR beta libraries. TCRdb redid the calling of the multiplex PCR reads with MiXCR, one entry per CDR3 protein. The table lists roughly 400,000 distinct CDR3 sequences, around 20% of them singletons, with 20% to 25% in the top ten. Sequencing was performed on peripheral blood mononuclear cells (PBMCs), taken when the disease was refractory, from a patient treated with antithyroid drugs. These receptors were obtained from a female donor with Graves disease.

This clonotype was recorded many times. This chain joins TRBV12-3 or TRBV12-4 and TRBJ1-5; no definite D call. Trimming stripped 3 bases from V and 5 bases from J, with 14 bases between. The CDR3 sequence is 15 residues long. The CDR3 region is CASSFANRWDQPQHF. The CDR3 DNA is TGTGCCAGCAGTTTTGCCAACCGGTGGGATCAGCCCCAGCATTTT.

This clonotype was counted only a few times. The chain's CDR3 is CATIREGPTEAFF. The CDR3 DNA reads TGTGCCACAATAAGGGAGGGCCCCACTGAAGCTTTCTTT. This chain uses TRBV7-8 with TRBJ1-1; D uncertain. Germline assignment: CDR1 SGHVS and CDR2 FQNEAQ. Deletions cut 10 bases from V and 4 bases from J, with 16 bases between. The CDR3 runs 13 residues.

Points on this clonotype: Given a much more abundant clone one base away, this may be a read error. This chain uses TRBV19 with TRBJ2-6; TRBD1 might be the D (5 bases). The CDR3 runs to 13 residues. The germline V gene encodes CDR1 LNHDA and CDR2 SQIVND (reference sequence). DNA for the CDR3: TGTGCCACCGGAAACTCTGGGGCCAGCGTCCTGACTTTC. Encoded protein: CATGNSGASVLTF.

This clonotype was observed many times. The rearrangement joins TRBV10-3 to TRBJ2-7, with D tentatively TRBD1 or TRBD2 (5 bases each). There are 14 residues in the CDR3. The V gene's germline CDR1 is ENHRY and CDR2 SYGVKD. V was shortened by 6 bases and J by 3 bases, with 15 bases between the two germline ends. CDR3 sequence (DNA): TGTGCCATCAGGGGGGACGGTGGTAGCTACGAGCAGTACTTC. It specifies CAIRGDGGSYEQYF.

The table lists this clonotype with a few counts. This rearrangement joins TRBV30 to TRBJ2-7; TRBD2 matches at 8 bases. In germline, CDR1 is GTSNPN, CDR2 SVGIG (reference sequence). This CDR3 is 14 amino acids long. V gave up 5 bases and J gave up 3 bases; unmatched junction bases: 9. As DNA, the CDR3 is TGTGCCTGGGGAACCGGGACTAGGTACTACGAGCAGTACTTC. Encoded protein: CAWGTGTRYYEQYF.

At least ten counts were recorded for this clonotype. This sequence joins TRBV28 and TRBJ1-2, with unresolved D. Trimming left V 6 bases short and J 1 base short, with 12 bases between. There are 14 residues in the CDR3. Germline V gene sequence: CDR1 MDHEN, CDR2 SYDVKM. The CDR3: CASSPHGNNYGYTF. The CDR3 nucleotides read TGTGCCAGCAGCCCTCACGGGAATAACTATGGCTACACCTTC.

The gene calls are TRBV7-9 and TRBJ2-2; TRBD1 might be the D (5 bases). Trimming shortened V by 9 bases and J by 5 bases, and 13 bases separated the two germline ends. CDR1 SEHNR and CDR2 FQNEAQ come from the germline V gene (reference sequence). The CDR3 spans 13 residues. The CDR3 DNA reads TGTGCCAGTGGGGCTTCGGGTACCGGGGAGCTGTTTTTT. It encodes CASGASGTGELFF.

This clonotype showed up many times. The genes are TRBV7-6 and TRBJ2-5, with TRBD2 matching over 10 bases. The CDR3 totals 16 residues. Unmatched junction bases numbered 10, after V lost 4 bases and J lost 5 bases. Germline-derived CDR1 and CDR2 are SGHVS and FNYEAQ. CDR3 residues: CASSYTGTSVAETQYF. The CDR3 bases are TGTGCCAGCAGCTATACAGGGACTAGCGTGGCTGAGACCCAGTACTTC.

This chain joins TRBV24-1 and TRBJ2-5, with a tentative D call TRBD2 (6 bases). CDR3 length equals 15 residues. V lost 1 base to trimming and J lost 1 base, with 9 bases between them. Looked up from germline, CDR1 is KGHDR and CDR2 is SFDVKD. CDR3 nucleotide sequence: TGTGCCACCAGTGATTTCGCGGGGTTCCAAGAGACCCAGTACTTC. Its translation: CATSDFAGFQETQYF.